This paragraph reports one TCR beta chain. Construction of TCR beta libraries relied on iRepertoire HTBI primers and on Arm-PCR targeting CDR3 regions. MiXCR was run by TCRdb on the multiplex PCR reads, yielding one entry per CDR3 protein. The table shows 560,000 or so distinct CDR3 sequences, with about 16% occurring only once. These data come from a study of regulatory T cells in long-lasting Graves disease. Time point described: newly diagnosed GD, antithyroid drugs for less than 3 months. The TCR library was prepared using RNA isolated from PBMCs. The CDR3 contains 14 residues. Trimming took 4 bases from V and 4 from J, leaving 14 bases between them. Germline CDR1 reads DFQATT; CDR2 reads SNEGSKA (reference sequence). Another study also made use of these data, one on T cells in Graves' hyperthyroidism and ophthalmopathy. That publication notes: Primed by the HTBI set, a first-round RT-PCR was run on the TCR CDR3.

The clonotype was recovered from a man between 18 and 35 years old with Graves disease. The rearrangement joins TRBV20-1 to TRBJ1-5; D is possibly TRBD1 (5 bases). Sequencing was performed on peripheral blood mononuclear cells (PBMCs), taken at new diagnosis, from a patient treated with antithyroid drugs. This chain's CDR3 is CSANTREGNQPQHF. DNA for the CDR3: TGCAGTGCTAATACGAGGGAGGGGAATCAGCCCCAGCATTTT.